These T cell receptor beta chains were read from a single sample in a study of blood T cell repertoires in COVID-19. Libraries were prepared by immunoSEQ multiplex PCR; TCRdb keeps only in-frame clonotypes and omits some of them. The sample carries 100,000 or so clones, roughly 79% recorded once. The specimen sequenced was peripheral blood. These receptors all stem from a man in his 70s with active or convalescent COVID-19. CDR3s include the opening cysteine and the closing phenylalanine or tryptophan. D genes are given only for firm matches. The listing skips clone size in some rows; elsewhere it reads once, few, many or a size class.

d_gene: NA
v_gene: TRBV25-1
j_gene: TRBJ1-4
abundance: NA
CDR3aa: CASGFQGATNEKLFF
CDR3nt: TGTGCCAGCGGCTTCCAGGGTGCAACTAATGAAAAACTGTTTTTT

d_gene: TRBD2
v_gene: TRBV20-1
j_gene: TRBJ2-3
abundance: many
CDR3aa: CSASNARMRGSGTDTQYF
CDR3nt: TGCAGTGCTAGTAACGCCAGAATGCGCGGGAGCGGGACAGATACGCAGTATTTT

d_gene: TRBD1
v_gene: TRBV18
j_gene: TRBJ2-7
abundance: once
CDR3aa: CASSPRGTGLYEQYF
CDR3nt: TGTGCCAGCTCACCACGAGGGACAGGGTTGTACGAGCAGTACTTC

d_gene: NA
v_gene: TRBV28
j_gene: TRBJ1-2
abundance: NA
CDR3aa: CASWTAHSNYGYTF
CDR3nt: TGTGCCAGCTGGACAGCTCATTCTAACTATGGCTACACCTTC

d_gene: NA
v_gene: TRBV12-2
j_gene: TRBJ2-2
abundance: NA
CDR3aa: CASRPGREGRTGELFF
CDR3nt: TGTGCAAGTCGCCCGGGTAGGGAGGGCCGGACCGGGGAGCTGTTTTTT

d_gene: NA
v_gene: TRBV5-6
j_gene: TRBJ2-5
abundance: NA
CDR3aa: CASSFQAQETQYF
CDR3nt: TGTGCCAGCAGCTTCCAGGCGCAAGAGACCCAGTACTTC

d_gene: NA
v_gene: TRBV24-1
j_gene: TRBJ2-3
abundance: NA
CDR3aa: CATSDLNSWDTQYF
CDR3nt: TGTGCCACCAGTGATTTAAACTCTTGGGATACGCAGTATTTT

d_gene: TRBD1
v_gene: TRBV24-1
j_gene: TRBJ2-1
abundance: NA
CDR3aa: CATGTPGQGSNEQFF
CDR3nt: TGTGCCACCGGTACCCCGGGACAGGGTAGCAATGAGCAGTTCTTC

d_gene: TRBD1
v_gene: TRBV7-8
j_gene: TRBJ2-1
abundance: NA
CDR3aa: CASRTGGDSYNEQFF
CDR3nt: TGTGCCAGCAGGACAGGGGGCGACTCCTACAATGAGCAGTTCTTC

d_gene: NA
v_gene: TRBV28
j_gene: TRBJ1-2
abundance: NA
CDR3aa: CASSTPREETYGYTF
CDR3nt: TGTGCCAGCAGCACCCCAAGGGAGGAAACCTATGGCTACACCTTC

d_gene: TRBD1
v_gene: TRBV4-2
j_gene: TRBJ1-2
abundance: NA
CDR3aa: CASSQDRTGTYYGYTF
CDR3nt: TGTGCCAGCAGCCAAGATAGGACAGGTACTTACTATGGCTACACCTTC

d_gene: TRBD2
v_gene: TRBV3-1/TRBV3-2
j_gene: TRBJ2-5
abundance: NA
CDR3aa: CASSQGGGPGGLETQYF
CDR3nt: TGTGCCAGCAGCCAAGGGGGCGGGCCGGGGGGTTTGGAGACCCAGTACTTC

d_gene: TRBD1
v_gene: TRBV11-2
j_gene: TRBJ1-4
abundance: NA
CDR3aa: CASRPTGVANEKLFF
CDR3nt: TGTGCCAGCAGGCCTACAGGGGTCGCAAATGAAAAACTGTTTTTT

d_gene: NA
v_gene: TRBV7-2
j_gene: TRBJ1-5
abundance: NA
CDR3aa: CASSLWESQPQHF
CDR3nt: TGTGCCAGCAGCTTATGGGAGAGTCAGCCCCAGCATTTT

d_gene: TRBD1
v_gene: TRBV20-1
j_gene: TRBJ2-1
abundance: NA
CDR3aa: CSAGTGNEQFF
CDR3nt: TGCAGTGCCGGGACAGGGAATGAGCAGTTCTTC

d_gene: NA
v_gene: TRBV18
j_gene: TRBJ1-5
abundance: NA
CDR3aa: CASSPLRFGEGHQPQHF
CDR3nt: NA

d_gene: TRBD2
v_gene: TRBV19
j_gene: TRBJ2-5
abundance: once
CDR3aa: CASRASGGGQETQYF
CDR3nt: TGTGCCAGTAGAGCTAGCGGGGGTGGACAAGAGACCCAGTACTTC

d_gene: NA
v_gene: TRBV7-9
j_gene: TRBJ1-1
abundance: NA
CDR3aa: CASGGARVEAFF
CDR3nt: TGTGCCAGCGGAGGGGCGAGGGTAGAAGCTTTCTTT